The entry that follows covers one T cell receptor beta chain sequence. As yet, its antigen is unknown. This entry is derived from a study of T cell responses to AZD1222 COVID-19 vaccine. Study-level results: Spike-specific TCR breadth rose after two AZD1222 doses, and depth rose as well. Females made up more of the donors, who were largely white British, and clonal diversity may have come out too low. Just six AZD1222 recipients were seropositive at baseline. Reports indicate that nearly half of spike-specific TCRs are directed at unmutated variant regions.

The data were produced by immunoSEQ multiplex PCR, yet TCRdb's version contains in-frame clones alone and is incomplete. The data show about 140,000 clones, 75% to 95% seen once. The CDR3 consists of 17 residues. Trimming took 2 bases from V and 8 from J; bases not matched to a gene: 12. Per germline, CDR1 ENHRY and CDR2 SYGVKD. The specimen comprised peripheral blood, sampled 28 days after the second dose of the MenACWY control vaccine. The TCR originated in an adult who received the MenACWY meningococcal vaccine as a control. V and J are TRBV10-3 and TRBJ1-6, with 7 nucleotides matching TRBD1. CDR3: CAISERGPGRGDSPLHF. The CDR3 DNA is TGTGCCATCAGTGAGAGGGGGCCGGGGAGAGGGGATTCACCCCTCCACTTT.